Below are 18 T cell receptor beta chains sequenced from a single sample in a study of blood T cell repertoires in COVID-19. This table comes from immunoSEQ multiplex PCR, and its TCRdb copy is limited to in-frame clones, with some not included. The data hold about 50,000 clones, with 70% to 90% observed a single time. The sample comprised peripheral blood. All receptors derive from a human donor in a cohort sampled during active COVID-19. The donor label of this sample is uncertain.

The rearrangement uses TRBV9 and TRBJ2-2, with D possibly being TRBD2 (7 bases). The V gene's germline CDR1 is SGDLS and CDR2 YYNGEE. The ends were cut back, 7 bases at V and 0 bases at J, with 10 bases in the middle. This CDR3 has 14 residues. The DNA for the CDR3 is TGTGCCAGCGGGGAGGGGGCGAACACCGGGGAGCTGTTTTTT. Amino acid sequence: CASGEGANTGELFF.

This clone was counted a few times. The J gene is TRBJ1-3, the V gene TRBV11-2; perhaps TRBD1 as D (6 bases). The CDR3 loop spans 16 amino acids. Trimming removed 4 bases from V and 0 bases from J, with 13 bases in between. Per germline, CDR1 SGHAT and CDR2 FQNNGV. In nucleotides, the CDR3 is TGTGCCAGCAGCTCCCCCGACAGGAGCTCTGGAAACACCATATATTTT. Its translation is CASSSPDRSSGNTIYF. Full variable domain (outside the CDR3, taken from reference TRBV11-2 and TRBJ1-3): EAGVAQSPRYKIIEKRQSVAFWCNPISGHATLYWYQQILGQGPKLLIQFQNNGVVDDSQLPKDRFSAERLKGVDSTLKIQPAKLEDSAVYLCASSSPDRSSGNTIYFGEGSWLTVV.

This sequence joins TRBV2 and TRBJ2-7, with unresolved D. The germline V and J ends were trimmed by 6 bases and 0 bases, with 12 bases remaining between them. The germline CDR1 and CDR2 sequences are SNHLY and FYNNEI. This CDR3 comprises 14 residues. The CDR3 reads CASRDARSSYEQYF. Written as DNA, the CDR3 is TGTGCCAGCAGAGACGCTAGGAGCTCCTACGAGCAGTACTTC.

The chain is built from TRBV5-5 and TRBJ1-2; 7 bases match TRBD1. Trimming at V came to 4 bases and at J to 4 bases, leaving 7 bases not matched to a gene. The germline gives CDR1 SGHKS, CDR2 YYEKEE (reference sequence). CDR3 length: 14 amino acids. CDR3 sequence reads: CASSQSYRGYGYTF. Here the CDR3 DNA reads TGTGCCAGCAGCCAATCTTACAGGGGCTATGGCTACACCTTC.

This chain links TRBV9 with TRBJ1-6; 11 bases map to TRBD1. The CDR3 runs to 14 residues. Germline lookup yields CDR1 SGDLS and CDR2 YYNGEE. The V gene end was trimmed by 3 bases and the J gene end by 14 bases; junction bases not matched to a gene: 7. CDR3 DNA: TGTGCCAGCAGCGGCCGGACAGGGGGCTCGGCCCTCCACTTT. Residues: CASSGRTGGSALHF.

V and J are TRBV14 and TRBJ2-5; possibly TRBD2 for D (5 bases). Germline values: CDR1 SGHDN, CDR2 FVKESK. This CDR3 spans 15 amino acids. Trimming stripped 1 base from V and 5 bases from J, with 14 bases between. The CDR3 DNA reads as TGTGCCAGCAGCCAAGTCACGGGCCGCGGGGAGACCCAGTACTTC. This encodes CASSQVTGRGETQYF.

This clone was seen once. This chain connects TRBV11-2 to TRBJ2-2, with TRBD2 as a possible D gene (6 bases). Trimming left V 10 bases short and J 1 base short, with 16 bases between. This CDR3 comprises 15 residues. CDR1 is SGHAT, CDR2 FQNNGV, per germline. CDR3: CANPPGVGNTGELFF. Written as DNA, the CDR3 is TGTGCCAATCCACCGGGAGTCGGGAACACCGGGGAGCTGTTTTTT.

This chain connects TRBV2 to TRBJ1-2; 8 nucleotides line up with TRBD1. Germline CDR1 and CDR2: SNHLY and FYNNEI. This CDR3 has 15 amino acids. Germline trimming cut 5 bases from V and 8 bases from J; bases unmatched to any gene: 13. The CDR3 here is CASSKGTGQLGGYTF. CDR3 DNA sequence: TGTGCCAGCAGTAAGGGGACAGGACAACTCGGAGGCTACACCTTC.

This chain joins TRBV18 and TRBJ2-2; 7 bases fit TRBD1. From germline, CDR1 is KGHSH and CDR2 LQKENI. J lost 4 bases, V lost 5 bases, and 7 bases had no gene match. This CDR3 is built from 15 residues. The CDR3 sequence: CASSTTGVLTGELFF. CDR3 bases: TGTGCCAGCTCAACTACAGGGGTCCTCACCGGGGAGCTGTTTTTT.

This chain uses TRBV6-6 with TRBJ1-6; D call uncertain. CDR3 length equals 13 residues. Germline CDR1 and CDR2: MNHNY and SVGAGI (reference sequence). With 10 bases removed from V and 7 bases from J, the gap between germline ends came to 14 bases. CDR3: CAIAYRENSPLHF. The CDR3 DNA reads TGTGCCATTGCGTATCGAGAGAATTCACCCCTCCACTTT.

The chain employs TRBV5-4 and TRBJ2-6, with 9 positions matching TRBD1. V lost 4 bases to trimming and J lost 3 bases; unmatched junction nucleotides: 8. The germline gives CDR1 SGHNT, CDR2 YYREEE (reference sequence). The CDR3 spans 17 residues. The CDR3 here is CASSGTGTGFGANVLTF. The CDR3 nucleotides are TGTGCCAGCAGCGGCACCGGGACAGGGTTTGGGGCCAACGTCCTGACTTTC.

V usage is TRBV5-1 and J usage is TRBJ2-2; D uncertain. CDR1 and CDR2 from the germline V gene are SGHRS and YFSETQ. The CDR3 is made up of 15 amino acids. V dropped 5 bases and J dropped 1 base, with 12 bases sitting between them. CDR3 loop: CASRKETGNTGELFF. In DNA, the CDR3 is TGCGCCAGCAGGAAAGAGACGGGGAACACCGGGGAGCTGTTTTTT.

The chain links TRBV11-3 to TRBJ2-3; 9 bases are shared with TRBD2. Trimming cost V 3 bases and J 3 bases; bases outside gene matches: 13. This CDR3 spans 18 amino acids. From germline, CDR1 is SGHNT and CDR2 YENEEA. The CDR3 here is CASSLGLPRGGETDTQYF. CDR3 coding DNA: TGTGCCAGCAGCTTGGGGTTACCGCGCGGGGGGGAAACAGATACGCAGTATTTT. Full variable domain (outside the CDR3, taken from reference TRBV11-3 and TRBJ2-3): EAGVVQSPRYKIIEKKQPVAFWCNPISGHNTLYWYLQNLGQGPELLIRYENEEAVDDSQLPKDRFSAERLKGVDSTLKIQPAELGDSAVYLCASSLGLPRGGETDTQYFGPGTRLTVL.

The rearrangement links TRBV7-2 to TRBJ2-5; 7 bases map to TRBD2. Germline V gene sequence: CDR1 SGHTA, CDR2 FQGNSA. The CDR3 spans 15 residues. The V segment lost 5 bases and the J segment 1 base; nucleotides outside the gene matches: 7. The CDR3 region is CASSTQRGPQETQYF. CDR3 nucleotides: TGTGCCAGCAGCACCCAGCGGGGACCCCAAGAGACCCAGTACTTC.

V is TRBV5-4 and J is TRBJ2-5; the match to TRBD2 covers 12 bases. The CDR3 spans 15 residues. Germline CDR1 is SGHNT and CDR2 is YYREEE (reference sequence). V shed 5 bases and J 5 bases; nucleotides not matched to a gene: 7. The CDR3 bases are TGTGCCAGCAGGCTAGCGGGGGGGCCGGGGGAGACCCAGTACTTC. Protein sequence: CASRLAGGPGETQYF.

The chain has TRBV20-1 and TRBJ1-1; unclear D gene. The CDR3 covers 12 residues. CDR1 DFQATT and CDR2 SNEGSKA come from the germline V gene (reference sequence). Trimming cost V 3 bases and J 5 bases, with 10 bases left between them. The CDR3 spells CSASREETEAFF. In DNA form, the CDR3 reads TGCAGTGCTAGTAGGGAGGAGACTGAAGCTTTCTTT.

J is TRBJ2-7 and V is TRBV2; 7 bases align to TRBD1. Germline loops: CDR1 SNHLY, CDR2 FYNNEI. Trimming removed 2 bases from V and 3 bases from J; junction bases left unmatched: 7. This CDR3 comprises 15 residues. In DNA, the CDR3 is TGTGCCAGCAGTGAACGGGACAGAGGCCACTACGAGCAGTACTTC. Translation gives CASSERDRGHYEQYF.

This chain uses TRBV12-3 or TRBV12-4 with TRBJ2-2, with TRBD2 as a possible D gene (5 bases). Trimming shortened V by 8 bases and J by 4 bases, and 8 bases separated the two germline ends. CDR3 length: 12 amino acids. The CDR3: CASRRGTGELFF. The CDR3 DNA reads as TGTGCCAGCCGCCGGGGCACCGGGGAGCTGTTTTTT.